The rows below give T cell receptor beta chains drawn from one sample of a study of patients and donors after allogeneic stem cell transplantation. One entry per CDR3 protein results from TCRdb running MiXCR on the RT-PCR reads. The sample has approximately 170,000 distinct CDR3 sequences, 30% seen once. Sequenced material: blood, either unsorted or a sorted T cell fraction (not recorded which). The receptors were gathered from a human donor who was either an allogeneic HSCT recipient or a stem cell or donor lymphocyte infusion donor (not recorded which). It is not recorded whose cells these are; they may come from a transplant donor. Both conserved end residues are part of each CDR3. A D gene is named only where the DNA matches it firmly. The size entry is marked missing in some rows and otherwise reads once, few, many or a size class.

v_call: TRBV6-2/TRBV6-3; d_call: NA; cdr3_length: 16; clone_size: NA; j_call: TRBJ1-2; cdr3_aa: CASSYRPMETLYGYTF; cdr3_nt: TGTGCCAGCAGTTACCGCCCCATGGAGACGCTTTATGGCTACACCTTC
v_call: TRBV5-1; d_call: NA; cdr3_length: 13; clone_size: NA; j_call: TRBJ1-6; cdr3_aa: CASSFTDNSPLHF; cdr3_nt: TGCGCCAGCAGCTTCACCGATAATTCACCCCTCCACTTT
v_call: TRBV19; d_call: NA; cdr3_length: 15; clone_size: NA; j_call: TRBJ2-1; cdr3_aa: CASSITGGTYNEQFF; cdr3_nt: TGTGCCAGTAGTATAACGGGGGGCACCTACAATGAGCAGTTCTTC
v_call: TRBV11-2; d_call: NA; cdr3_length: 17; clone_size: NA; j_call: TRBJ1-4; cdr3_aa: CASSLPGARFSDEKLFF; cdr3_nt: TGTGCCAGCAGCTTACCCGGGGCGAGGTTTTCGGATGAAAAACTGTTTTTT
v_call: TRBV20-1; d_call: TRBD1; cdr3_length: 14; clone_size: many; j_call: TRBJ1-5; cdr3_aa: CSAPGQGGNQPQHF; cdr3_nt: TGCAGTGCTCCCGGACAGGGGGGAAATCAGCCCCAGCATTTT
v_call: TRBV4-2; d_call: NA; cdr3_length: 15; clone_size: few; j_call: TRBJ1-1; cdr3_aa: CASSQEVDSNTEAFF; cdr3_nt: TGTGCCAGCAGCCAAGAAGTGGACAGTAACACTGAAGCTTTCTTT
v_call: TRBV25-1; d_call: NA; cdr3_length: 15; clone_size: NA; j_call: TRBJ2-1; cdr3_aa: CASSAAWGAGDEQFF; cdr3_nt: TGTGCCAGCAGTGCCGCCTGGGGCGCCGGCGATGAGCAGTTCTTC
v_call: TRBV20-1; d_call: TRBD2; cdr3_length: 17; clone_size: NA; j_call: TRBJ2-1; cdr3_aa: CSARDPSAGGFYNEQFF; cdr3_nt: TGCAGTGCTAGAGATCCCTCAGCGGGAGGGTTCTACAATGAGCAGTTCTTC
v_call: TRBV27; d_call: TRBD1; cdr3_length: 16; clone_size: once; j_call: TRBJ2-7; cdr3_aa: CASSPEPPTGTYEQYF; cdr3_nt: TGTGCCAGCAGTCCCGAACCCCCGACAGGGACCTACGAGCAGTACTTC
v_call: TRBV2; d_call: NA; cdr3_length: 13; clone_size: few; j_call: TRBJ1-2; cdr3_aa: CASSAWEFYGYTF; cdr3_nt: TGTGCCAGCAGTGCCTGGGAGTTCTATGGCTACACCTTC
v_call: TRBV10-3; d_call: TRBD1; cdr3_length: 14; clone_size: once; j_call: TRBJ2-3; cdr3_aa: CAISGTGGLDTQYF; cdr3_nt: TGTGCCATCAGCGGGACAGGGGGCCTAGATACGCAGTATTTT
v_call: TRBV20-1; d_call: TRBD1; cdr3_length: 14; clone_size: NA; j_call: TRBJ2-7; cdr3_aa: CSAGASGTGDEQYF; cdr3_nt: TGCAGTGCTGGAGCGTCCGGGACAGGTGACGAGCAGTACTTC
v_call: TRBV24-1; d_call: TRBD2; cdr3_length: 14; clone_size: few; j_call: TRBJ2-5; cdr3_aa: CATSALGGQETQYF; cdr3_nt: TGTGCCACCAGCGCCTTGGGAGGGCAAGAGACCCAGTACTTC
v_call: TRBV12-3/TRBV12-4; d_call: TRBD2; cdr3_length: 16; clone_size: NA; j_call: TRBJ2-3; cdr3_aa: CASSPTRLAGVDTQYF; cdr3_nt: TGTGCCAGCAGTCCAACCAGACTAGCGGGAGTAGATACGCAGTATTTT
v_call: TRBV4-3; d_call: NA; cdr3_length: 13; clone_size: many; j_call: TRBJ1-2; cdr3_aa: CASSQGPYYGYTF; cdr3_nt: TGCGCCAGCAGCCAAGGACCCTACTATGGCTACACCTTC
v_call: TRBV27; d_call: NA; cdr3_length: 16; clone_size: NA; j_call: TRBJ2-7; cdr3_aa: CASSLVNRRRPYEQYF; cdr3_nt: TGTGCCAGCAGTTTAGTGAATAGGAGAAGGCCCTACGAGCAGTACTTC
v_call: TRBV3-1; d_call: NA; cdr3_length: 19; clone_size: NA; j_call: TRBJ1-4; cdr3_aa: CASSPKGPLPPGEIEKLFF; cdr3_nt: TGTGCCAGCAGCCCCAAGGGGCCCCTTCCGCCGGGTGAAATTGAAAAACTGTTTTTT